Shown below are 20 T cell receptor beta chains from a single sample sequenced in a study of T cell clonality in common variable immunodeficiency. The data were produced by immunoSEQ multiplex PCR, yet TCRdb's version contains in-frame clones alone and is incomplete. This sample carries about 15,000 clones, none of them present only once. Antigen specificity for these receptors is unknown. Findings and caveats of the study: In common variable immunodeficiency, TCR beta chains reportedly carried fewer deletions and N-nucleotide insertions.

The specimen was peripheral blood mononuclear cells. The receptors shown here come from a human donor with common variable immunodeficiency.

This clone is labeled as medium-sized. The read ends 3 residues before the CDR3 terminus; that terminus is restored from the germline J gene. The chain combines TRBV4-1 with TRBJ2-5; weak D call: TRBD1 (5 bases). This CDR3 is 16 amino acids long. V lost 2 bases to trimming and J lost 1 base, with 14 bases between them. Per germline, CDR1 MGHRA and CDR2 YSYEKL. CDR3 protein: CASSQTGLQSQETQYF. The CDR3 bases that were read are TGCGCCAGCAGCCAAACAGGATTACAGAGCCAAGAGACC.

This clone was recorded many times. The observed sequence ends 3 residues before the CDR3 terminus, with the missing tail filled in from the germline J gene. V gene TRBV20-1 combines with J gene TRBJ1-4; D possibly corresponds to TRBD1 (5 bases). Trimming stripped 7 bases from V and 5 bases from J, with 11 bases between. Germline CDR1 DFQATT, CDR2 SNEGSKA (reference sequence). The CDR3 is 12 amino acids. The part of the CDR3 DNA that was read is TGCAGTGGAAGGGGTCCGAATGAAAAA. Protein product: CSGRGPNEK. The full-length CDR3 reads as CSGRGPNEKLFF.

About this clone: The read ends 3 residues before the CDR3 terminus; that terminus is restored from the germline J gene. The chain is built from TRBV7-2 and TRBJ1-1, with 7 bases that match TRBD1. V shed 5 bases, J shed 6 bases, and the junction held 9 bases outside the gene matches. This CDR3 is built from 14 residues. Germline V CDR1 and CDR2: SGHTA, FQGNSA. CDR3 bases read: TGTGCCAGCAGCCGAGGGGGCCCAAGGGCTGAA. Translated: CASSRGGPRAE. The entire CDR3 protein is CASSRGGPRAEAFF.

This clone was found a few times. The read ends 3 residues early relative to the CDR3; the germline J gene fills the gap. J is TRBJ2-3 and V is TRBV19, with D perhaps matching TRBD2 (6 bases). V lost 4 bases and J lost 2, with 16 bases in between. Per germline, CDR1 LNHDA and CDR2 SQIVND (reference sequence). The CDR3 has 16 amino acids. The sequenced part of the CDR3 DNA is TGTGCCAGTAGTAACCGGGACTTCCTCCCCACAGATACG. Translating gives CASSNRDFLPTDT. The CDR3 as a whole reads CASSNRDFLPTDTQYF.

As regards this clone: The DNA ends 3 residues before the CDR3 does, and the rest of the CDR3 is filled in from the germline J gene. This chain connects TRBV6-2 or TRBV6-3 to TRBJ2-7; D not resolved. The germline V gene encodes CDR1 MNHEY and CDR2 SVGEGT. The V gene lost 6 bases and the J gene lost 4 bases, with 10 bases spanning the gap. CDR3 length: 12 amino acids. Incomplete CDR3 DNA: TGTGCCAGCAGAACCTCCGGGTACGAG. Protein product: CASRTSGYE. The whole CDR3 sequence reads CASRTSGYEQYF.

Remarks on this clone: The read falls 3 residues short of the CDR3 end, and the missing part is taken from the germline J gene. The rearrangement joins TRBV19 to TRBJ1-2; the match to TRBD1 covers 8 bases. The trim removed 3 bases at V and 6 bases at J, leaving 6 bases unmatched. CDR3 length: 14 residues. Germline V gene sequence: CDR1 LNHDA, CDR2 SQIVND (reference sequence). CDR3 sequence reads: CASSIWTGTDGYTF. The sequenced CDR3 bases are TGTGCCAGTAGTATCTGGACAGGGACGGATGGC. The full variable domain, with the rest looked up from reference TRBV19 and TRBJ1-2, is DGGITQSPKYLFRKEGQNVTLSCEQNLNHDAMYWYRQDPGQGLRLIYYSQIVNDFQKGDIAEGYSVSREKKESFPLTVTSAQKNPTAFYLCASSIWTGTDGYTFGSGTRLTVV.

Of note for this clone: The read is 3 residues too short to cover the CDR3 end, so that end is filled in from the germline J gene. This chain links TRBV18 with TRBJ2-5; TRBD2 matches 7 bases. The ends lost 5 bases at V and 3 bases at J; junction bases unmatched: 12. CDR1 and CDR2 (germline): KGHSH, LQKENI. The CDR3 spans 16 residues. CDR3 region: CASSSQWGGLEETQYF. The covered CDR3 bases are TGTGCCAGCTCATCTCAATGGGGGGGTTTGGAAGAGACC.

This clone was counted many times. From the germline J gene comes the end of the CDR3, since the read stops 3 residues before it. The chain recombines TRBV6-1 with TRBJ2-3; TRBD2 might be the D (5 bases). This CDR3 contains 15 residues. V was clipped by 4 bases and J by 0 bases, with 11 bases between them. The germline CDR1 and CDR2 sequences are MNHNS and SASEGT. Incomplete CDR3 DNA: TGTGCCAGCAGTGCTCCGGGGATTAGCACAGATACG. Amino acid sequence: CASSAPGISTDT. The whole CDR3 sequence is CASSAPGISTDTQYF.

This clone has only a few counts. The read ends 3 residues shy of where the CDR3 ends; the end is completed using the germline J gene. This chain connects TRBV2 to TRBJ1-6; tentative D call: TRBD1 (6 bases). V was cut by 3 bases and J by 4 bases, with 13 bases left in between. The CDR3 covers 16 residues. Germline CDR1 reads SNHLY; CDR2 reads FYNNEI. The CDR3 spells CASSDSPGEYNSPLHF. The covered CDR3 bases are TGTGCCAGCAGTGATTCACCAGGGGAGTATAATTCACCC.

To note about this clone: The CDR3 end is not reached by the read, which stops 3 residues before it; the germline J gene fills it in. The chain uses TRBV7-9 and TRBJ1-5; 9 nucleotides line up with TRBD1. This CDR3 region has 15 residues. The germline gives CDR1 SEHNR, CDR2 FQNEAQ (reference sequence). The junction had 8 bases not matched to a gene; V was cut back by 5 bases and J by 6 bases. The CDR3 sequence is CASSDHRGRGQPQHF. CDR3 DNA (partial): TGTGCCAGCAGCGATCACAGGGGGCGAGGTCAGCCC.

For this clone: The DNA ends 3 residues before the CDR3 does, and the rest of the CDR3 is filled in from the germline J gene. The chain employs TRBV19 and TRBJ1-6; possibly TRBD1 for D (5 bases). Germline values: CDR1 LNHDA, CDR2 SQIVND (reference sequence). V was pared by 3 bases and J by 8 bases, with 20 bases between. The CDR3 consists of 17 residues. The CDR3: CASSIPAGQGGHSPLHF. CDR3 DNA, as far as it was read: TGTGCCAGTAGTATCCCCGCCGGGCAGGGAGGGCATTCACCC.

Sample share makes this clone medium-sized. The read comes to an end 3 residues before the CDR3 does, leaving the germline J gene to fill in the end. The J gene is TRBJ2-3, the V gene TRBV10-3; D is perhaps TRBD1 (6 bases). Germline V gene lookup returns CDR1 ENHRY and CDR2 SYGVKD. There are 12 residues in the CDR3. V lost 10 bases to trimming and J lost 3 bases, with 11 bases between them. CDR3 residues: CASRQATDTQYF. The CDR3 bases that were read are TGTGCCAGCCGACAGGCTACAGATACG.

This clone was picked up a small number of times. The sequenced fragment ends 3 residues before the CDR3 boundary, so the rest is inferred from the germline J gene. The rearrangement links TRBV5-1 to TRBJ2-7, with 14 bases lining up with TRBD2. With 4 bases clipped from V and 3 bases from J, the junction kept 3 bases outside the gene matches. CDR3 length: 15 residues. Per the germline V gene, CDR1 is SGHRS and CDR2 is YFSETQ. The DNA read from the CDR3 is TGCGCCAGCAGCCCCGGACTAGCGGGAGGCTACGAG. Translating gives CASSPGLAGGYE. Given in full, the CDR3 is CASSPGLAGGYEQYF.

Notes on this clone: The sequence runs out 3 residues before the end of the CDR3; the remainder is reconstructed from the germline J gene. This rearrangement joins TRBV6-1 to TRBJ1-2, with D possibly TRBD1 on 6 matching bases. The V gene lost 2 bases and the J gene lost 4 bases, with 14 bases spanning the gap. CDR1 MNHNS and CDR2 SASEGT come from the germline V gene. The CDR3 covers 15 residues. The part of the CDR3 DNA that was read is TGTGCCAGCAGTGAACGAACACAGGGTGGCTATGGC. Amino acids: CASSERTQGGYG. The complete CDR3 reads CASSERTQGGYGYTF.

Concerning this clone: The read falls 3 residues short of the CDR3 end, and the missing part is taken from the germline J gene. This chain joins TRBV7-9 and TRBJ1-1; TRBD1 matches at 9 bases. The germline V gene encodes CDR1 SEHNR and CDR2 FQNEAQ (reference sequence). Unmatched junction bases numbered 2, after V lost 1 base and J lost 2 bases. This CDR3 is 15 amino acids long. The part of the CDR3 DNA that was read is TGTGCCAGCAGCTTAGGGGACAGGGTAAACACTGAA. Translated, it gives CASSLGDRVNTE. Given in full, the CDR3 is CASSLGDRVNTEAFF.

At least ten counts were recorded for this clone. The read ends 3 residues early relative to the CDR3; the germline J gene fills the gap. The chain employs TRBV5-1 and TRBJ1-4; maybe TRBD1 (5 bases). CDR1 is SGHRS and CDR2 is YFSETQ in the germline V gene. The CDR3 is 15 amino acids. Trimming removed 4 bases from V and 8 bases from J, with 18 bases in between. CDR3 DNA (partial): TGCGCCAGCAGCCCGGGGACTCTTTTGGGGGAAAAA. Translated: CASSPGTLLGEK. The full CDR3 sequence reads CASSPGTLLGEKLFF.

On this clone: The read falls 3 residues short of the CDR3 end, and the missing part is taken from the germline J gene. The rearrangement uses TRBV7-6 and TRBJ2-5, with TRBD2 matching 8 bases. V trimming: 5 bases; J trimming: 3 bases; junction bases outside the gene matches: 5. CDR3 length: 14 residues. Germline loops: CDR1 SGHVS, CDR2 FNYEAQ. This chain's CDR3 is CASSASGREETQYF. Incomplete CDR3 DNA: TGTGCCAGCAGCGCGAGCGGGAGAGAAGAGACC.

As for this clone: The read ends 3 residues early relative to the CDR3; the germline J gene fills the gap. V gene TRBV18 combines with J gene TRBJ1-1; 7 nucleotides agree with TRBD1. This CDR3 region has 16 residues. The ends lost 2 bases at V and 0 bases at J; junction bases unmatched: 6. In germline, CDR1 is KGHSH, CDR2 LQKENI. The CDR3 spells CASSPSSGQMNTEAFF. The CDR3 bases that were read are TGTGCCAGCTCACCAAGTTCGGGACAGATGAACACTGAA.

As regards this clone: Read sequence stops 3 residues before the CDR3 end, and the germline J gene provides the missing end. This chain uses TRBV2 with TRBJ1-6, with a weak D call TRBD1 (6 bases). V lost 6 bases, J lost 5 bases, and 11 bases lay in between. Germline V CDR1 and CDR2: SNHLY, FYNNEI. This CDR3 has 14 amino acids. The CDR3 loop reads CASRRTDHNSPLHF. CDR3 bases read: TGTGCCAGCAGGCGGACAGACCATAATTCACCC. Full variable domain (remainder filled in from reference TRBV2 and TRBJ1-6): EPEVTQTPSHQVTQMGQEVILRCVPISNHLYFYWYRQILGQKVEFLVSFYNNEISEKSEIFDDQFSVERPDGSNFTLKIRSTKLEDSAMYFCASRRTDHNSPLHFGNGTRLTVT.

CDR3 bases read: TGTGCCAGCAGCCCTTTGGCTGCTAACTATGGC. Its translation is CASSPLAANYG. The entire CDR3 sequence reads CASSPLAANYGYTF. The V gene is TRBV7-2, the J gene TRBJ1-2; D is uncertain. The read stops 3 residues short of the end of the CDR3; the missing end is completed from the germline J gene. Germline assignment: CDR1 SGHTA and CDR2 FQGNSA. Trimming took off 5 bases at V and 0 bases at J, with 10 bases between the two ends. CDR3 size: 14 residues.